This TCR beta chain was captured by sequencing in a study of OX40 agonist ivuxolimab in advanced cancers. Looking at the study overall: Ivuxolimab, which targeted the costimulatory receptor OX40 (CD134), was an agonistic, fully human IgG2 monoclonal antibody. Intravenous ivuxolimab was administered to patients every 2 weeks at six dose levels: 0.01, 0.1, 0.3, 1.5, 3 and 10 mg/kg. Of the approximately 50 dose-escalation patients, hepatocellular carcinoma was present in about 20, melanoma in roughly 15, renal cell carcinoma in 9 and head and neck cancer in 9. In the dose-escalation cohort, 70% to 85% of patients were male, and the mean age was approximately 60 years, with a range of about 23 to 90. Prior anti-PD-1, anti-PD-L1 or anti-CTLA-4 therapy was permitted, and roughly two fifths of dose-escalation patients had received checkpoint inhibitors. Partial responses occurred in three dose-escalation patients: two with cutaneous melanoma and one with hepatocellular carcinoma. Peripheral TCRbeta sequencing aimed to test whether ivuxolimab altered TCR sequence diversity and caused clonal T-cell expansion. The paper covers the monotherapy dose-escalation part of the phase I ivuxolimab trial, which included N of about 56 patients. Here is what the overall study found, with its caveats: The antigen specificity of the peripheral T cells that underwent clonal expansion was not determined. Low levels of normalized T-cell clonal expansion were also seen in some patients who did not respond. In the 0.1-3.0 mg/kg groups, partial responders were among the patients with the lowest normalized peripheral clonal expansion, particularly in CD8+ T cells. At doses from 0.1 to 3.0 mg/kg, clonal expansion was seen in both CD4+ and CD8+ blood T cells between baseline and week 6. After ivuxolimab, CD8+ T cells had more expanded clones than CD4+ T cells on average.

Regarding this clone: Which antigen it targets is not known. No much larger clonotype is one base removed from it; base qualities were not supplied.

Genomic DNA was extracted from sorted cells for sequencing of the TCRbeta CDR3 region. The immunoSEQ Assay was used for sequencing of TCRbeta CDR3 regions. This is the immuneACCESS table as TCRdb keeps it, with only in-frame sequences that have V and J called. A part of the clones is gone; compared with another copy, unresolved V genes explain less than half, and the rest is unexplained. The sample includes 72,000 or so clones, with roughly four fifths observed a single time. The ten most abundant clones make up roughly 4.1% of the sample. Patients with autoimmune disease history or receiving systemic immunosuppression were excluded from the trial. Peripheral blood for TCR sequencing was drawn from every dose cohort at baseline, at cycle 4 day 1 and at cycle 7 day 1. Samples came from an open-label, multicenter, first-in-human phase I dose-escalation trial of ivuxolimab. The trial enrolled adults with locally advanced or metastatic head and neck squamous cell, hepatocellular, melanoma or renal cell carcinoma. Before TCR sequencing, CD4+ T cells and CD8+ T cells were sorted from peripheral blood as separate populations.

As encoded in the germline V gene (reference sequence), CDR1 is SEHNR while CDR2 is FQNEAQ. The CDR3 measures 14 amino acids from cysteine to phenylalanine. The DNA shown is the 42-base CDR3, in frame from base 1. Clipping removes 7 bases from V and 9 bases from J, with 7 as the unmatched junction base count. The chain couples TRBV7-9 to TRBJ1-6, and 9 junctional nucleotides match TRBD1. The specimen was CD4+ or CD8+ T cells sorted from blood, collected in a trial of the OX40 agonist ivuxolimab. This TCR derives from an adult with an advanced solid tumor such as melanoma, head and neck, liver or kidney cancer. The DNA reads as follows: TGTGCCAGCACGCGGGGACAGGGAAGTTCACCCCTCCACTTT. It translates to CASTRGQGSSPLHF.